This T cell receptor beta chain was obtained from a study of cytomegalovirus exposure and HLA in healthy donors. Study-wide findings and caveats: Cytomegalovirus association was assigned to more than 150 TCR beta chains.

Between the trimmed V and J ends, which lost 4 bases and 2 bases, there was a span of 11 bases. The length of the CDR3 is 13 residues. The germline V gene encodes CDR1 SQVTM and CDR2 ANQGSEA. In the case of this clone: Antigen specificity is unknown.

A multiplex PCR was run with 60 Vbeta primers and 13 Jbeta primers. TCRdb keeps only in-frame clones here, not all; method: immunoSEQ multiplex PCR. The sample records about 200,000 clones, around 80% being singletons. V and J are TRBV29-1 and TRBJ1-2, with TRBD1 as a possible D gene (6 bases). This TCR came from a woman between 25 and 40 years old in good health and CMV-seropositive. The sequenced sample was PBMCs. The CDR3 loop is CSVVNRANYGYTF. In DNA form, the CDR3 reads TGCAGCGTTGTGAACAGGGCAAACTATGGCTACACCTTC.